Each of the 19 T cell receptor beta chains below was sequenced from the same sample in a study of T cells after yellow fever vaccination. TCRdb reprocessed the 5' RACE reads via MiXCR and lists one record per CDR3 protein. The profile shows some 390,000 distinct CDR3 sequences, over 15% of them singletons. The material sequenced was PBMCs, taken before the yellow fever booster vaccination. These receptors came from a man aged 18 to 29 who received the YFV17D yellow fever vaccine.

This clonotype was seen a handful of times. V gene TRBV15 combines with J gene TRBJ1-4, with a tentative D call TRBD1 (5 bases). The CDR3 spans 14 residues. Germline V gene data show CDR1 as LNHNV and CDR2 as YYDKDF (reference sequence). The V end lost 3 bases, the J end lost 7 bases, and 12 bases lay between the germline ends. CDR3 nucleotide sequence: TGTGCCACCAGCAGCCCAGGGATGGGTGAAAAACTGTTTTTT. Its protein is CATSSPGMGEKLFF.

The V and J genes are TRBV20-1 and TRBJ2-5, with 7 bases that match TRBD2. Germline CDR1 reads DFQATT; CDR2 reads SNEGSKA (reference sequence). Unmatched junction bases numbered 2, after V lost 7 bases and J lost 0 bases. This CDR3 has 12 amino acids. CDR3 sequence: CSVGGNQETQYF. CDR3 bases: TGCAGTGTCGGGGGGAACCAAGAGACCCAGTACTTC.

The chain links TRBV5-4 to TRBJ1-1, with D perhaps TRBD1 (6 bases). V was shortened by 4 bases and J by 1 base, with 11 bases between the two germline ends. The V gene's germline CDR1 is SGHNT and CDR2 YYREEE (reference sequence). The CDR3 runs 14 residues. CDR3 amino acids: CASSKGHENTEAFF. The CDR3 bases are TGTGCCAGCAGCAAGGGACACGAGAACACTGAAGCTTTCTTT.

DNA of the CDR3: TGCAGCGTTGAAGGTCGGGGGGTAGTCACAGATACGCAGTATTTT. Translated, it gives CSVEGRGVVTDTQYF. V is TRBV29-1 and J is TRBJ2-3; 7 bases are shared with TRBD2. With 1 base clipped from V and 2 bases from J, the junction kept 6 bases outside the gene matches. The V gene's germline CDR1 is SQVTM and CDR2 ANQGSEA. The CDR3 contains 15 residues.

This clonotype occurred a few times. V and J are TRBV2 and TRBJ2-7; 10 bases are shared with TRBD2. Unmatched junction bases numbered 12, after V lost 7 bases and J lost 9 bases. Germline V gene sequence: CDR1 SNHLY, CDR2 FYNNEI. The CDR3 extends over 14 amino acids. CDR3 protein: CASTDPLAGEVQYF. CDR3 in DNA: TGTGCCAGCACCGACCCCCTAGCGGGGGAGGTGCAGTACTTC. Complete variable domain (other parts from reference TRBV2 and TRBJ2-7): EPEVTQTPSHQVTQMGQEVILRCVPISNHLYFYWYRQILGQKVEFLVSFYNNEISEKSEIFDDQFSVERPDGSNFTLKIRSTKLEDSAMYFCASTDPLAGEVQYFGPGTRLTVT.

This clonotype was seen repeatedly, ten times or more. For the CDR3, the DNA is TGTGCCAGCAGCTTATGGGGGAACACTGAAGCTTTCTTT. Protein sequence: CASSLWGNTEAFF. The V and J genes are TRBV7-2 and TRBJ1-1; no reliable D call. The CDR3 consists of 13 residues. Germline values: CDR1 SGHTA, CDR2 FQGNSA. With 2 bases removed from V and 1 base from J, the gap between germline ends came to 5 bases.

The chain is built from TRBV12-3 or TRBV12-4 and TRBJ2-3, with 8 bases identical to TRBD2. The CDR3 spans 15 residues. Trimming cost V 5 bases and J 6 bases; bases outside gene matches: 10. Here the CDR3 reads CASSGFGGGVDTQYF. In DNA form, the CDR3 reads TGTGCCAGCAGTGGTTTCGGGGGGGGAGTGGATACGCAGTATTTT.

The chain has TRBV7-2 and TRBJ2-1; TRBD2 agrees at 8 bases. The CDR3 runs to 15 residues. The V segment lost 3 bases and the J segment 7 bases; nucleotides outside the gene matches: 8. Germline loops: CDR1 SGHTA, CDR2 FQGNSA. CDR3 residues: CASSLRGVLANEQFF. CDR3 sequence (DNA): TGTGCCAGCAGCTTGCGGGGGGTATTGGCAAATGAGCAGTTCTTC.

This clonotype was found many times. The J gene is TRBJ2-1, the V gene TRBV5-1; 11 bases match TRBD1. Per the germline V gene, CDR1 is SGHRS and CDR2 is YFSETQ. The CDR3 consists of 14 residues. With V trimmed by 4 bases and J by 8 bases, 5 bases remained unmatched. The CDR3 loop is CASSPGTGGDEQFF. DNA for the CDR3: TGCGCCAGCAGCCCCGGGACAGGGGGAGATGAGCAGTTCTTC.

This clonotype was observed a few times. J is TRBJ2-3 and V is TRBV29-1; the D gene could be TRBD1 or TRBD2 (7 bases each). CDR1 is SQVTM, CDR2 ANQGSEA, per germline. Trimming stripped 7 bases from V and 4 bases from J, with 15 bases between. The CDR3 contains 13 residues. CDR3 nucleotide sequence: TGCAGCGGAGGGGGGGGACAGTCAGATACGCAGTATTTT. Its translation is CSGGGGQSDTQYF.

The genes are TRBV12-3 or TRBV12-4 and TRBJ2-1; D not resolved. V was clipped by 3 bases and J by 3 bases, with 9 bases between them. This CDR3 is built from 14 residues. CDR3 bases: TGTGCCAGCAGTTTGGTGACTTACTACAATGAGCAGTTCTTC. Its translation is CASSLVTYYNEQFF.

This clonotype was seen a handful of times. The chain couples TRBV12-3 or TRBV12-4 to TRBJ2-2; TRBD2 aligns across 9 bases. V lost 7 bases to trimming and J lost 0 bases; unmatched junction nucleotides: 3. This CDR3 region has 15 residues. CDR3 loop: CASNPSGANTGELFF. The CDR3 nucleotides are TGTGCCAGCAATCCTAGCGGGGCGAACACCGGGGAGCTGTTTTTT.

The V and J genes are TRBV9 and TRBJ1-4; D is perhaps TRBD1 (5 bases). Trimming took off 3 bases at V and 8 bases at J, with 14 bases between the two ends. This CDR3 comprises 14 residues. The germline V gene encodes CDR1 SGDLS and CDR2 YYNGEE. The CDR3 bases are TGTGCCAGCAGCGCCCGTCCGGGGGGAGAAAAACTGTTTTTT. Protein sequence: CASSARPGGEKLFF.

This clonotype was recorded a few times. The genes are TRBV20-1 and TRBJ1-5; 7 positions agree with TRBD1. This CDR3 region has 12 residues. The J segment lost 7 bases and the V segment lost 5 bases, leaving 5 bases of the junction unmatched. Germline values: CDR1 DFQATT, CDR2 SNEGSKA (reference sequence). The CDR3 loop is CSALTGRQPQHF. The CDR3 DNA is TGCAGTGCTCTGACAGGGAGGCAGCCCCAGCATTTT.

This clonotype was detected many times. The chain links TRBV15 to TRBJ2-1; the D gene is possibly TRBD2 (5 bases). V dropped 0 bases and J dropped 7 bases, with 10 bases sitting between them. CDR1 and CDR2 from the germline V gene are LNHNV and YYDKDF (reference sequence). The CDR3 length is 14 residues. In nucleotides, the CDR3 is TGTGCCACCAGCAGAGATCGAGGGCGAAATGAGCAGTTCTTC. It translates to CATSRDRGRNEQFF.

This clonotype was counted a few times. This sequence joins TRBV7-9 and TRBJ1-1; D call uncertain. V was pared by 5 bases and J by 7 bases, with 11 bases between. The CDR3 sequence is 12 residues long. From germline, CDR1 is SEHNR and CDR2 FQNEAQ (reference sequence). The CDR3 protein is CASSRVEYEAFF. The DNA of the CDR3 is TGTGCCAGCAGCCGGGTGGAGTATGAAGCTTTCTTT.

This clonotype was counted at least ten times. V gene TRBV20-1 combines with J gene TRBJ1-6, with a possible D match to TRBD1 (5 bases). The CDR3 contains 15 residues. In germline, CDR1 is DFQATT, CDR2 SNEGSKA (reference sequence). With 5 bases removed from V and 6 bases from J, the gap between germline ends came to 17 bases. CDR3 nucleotides: TGCAGTGCTGGAACCGGGGCGAACCTTAATTCACCCCTCCACTTT. Residues: CSAGTGANLNSPLHF.

This clonotype has more than one count but fewer than ten. The V gene is TRBV5-6, the J gene TRBJ1-3, with TRBD1 matching over 7 bases. Per germline, CDR1 SGHDT and CDR2 YYEEEE. V was clipped by 0 bases and J by 12 bases; unmatched bases: 9. The CDR3 covers 14 residues. The CDR3 DNA follows: TGTGCCAGCAGCTTGGCCCCGACAGGGTTCGTCATATATTTT. Its protein is CASSLAPTGFVIYF.

The chain links TRBV4-1 to TRBJ2-2; the D is unclear. The CDR3 consists of 15 residues. The V end lost 1 base, the J end lost 7 bases, and 13 bases lay between the germline ends. Germline V gene lookup returns CDR1 MGHRA and CDR2 YSYEKL. CDR3 sequence reads: CASSQVSGEVGELFF. CDR3 nucleotide sequence: TGCGCCAGCAGCCAAGTATCGGGCGAGGTCGGGGAGCTGTTTTTT.